Included here is one T cell receptor beta chain sequence, with context. The antigen remains unidentified. These data belong to a study of T cells in localized non-small cell lung cancer. Whole-study results and caveats: Of the top 100 tumor clones, median around 60 were in adjacent lung, over 25 among its top 100. There was higher T cell clonality in uninvolved adjacent lung than in tumor, and it was highest there. Heterogeneity within the tumor remains possible, as just one region underwent sequencing.

V was shortened by 3 bases and J by 8 bases, with 7 bases between the two germline ends. Germline V gene sequence: CDR1 SQVTM, CDR2 ANQGSEA. The CDR3 totals 10 residues. Generated by immunoSEQ multiplex PCR, the TCRdb table keeps only in-frame clones and is missing some. Counted here are tens of thousands of clones, 87% occurring once; the ten biggest clones make up 15% to 20%. Sequenced material: peripheral blood mononuclear cells, taken before any cancer treatment. This TCR came from a man aged 40-75 years with stage III lung adenocarcinoma. The chain uses TRBV29-1 and TRBJ1-1; perhaps TRBD1 as D (6 bases). CDR3 bases: TGCAGCGTTGATCAGGGGGAAGCTTTCTTT. Encoded protein: CSVDQGEAFF.